These 15 T cell receptor beta chains originate from one sample sequenced in a study of blood T cell repertoires in COVID-19. The assay was immunoSEQ multiplex PCR, and TCRdb's table has in-frame clones only and misses some. The data show roughly 200,000 clones, roughly 80% seen once. Sequenced material: peripheral blood. The receptor set was obtained from a woman aged 80 or over with acute or convalescent COVID-19.

This clone was found a few times. The rearrangement uses TRBV3-1 (or the pseudogene TRBV3-2) and TRBJ1-3, with a tentative D call TRBD1 (5 bases). This CDR3 is 17 amino acids long. CDR1 is LGHDT and CDR2 is YNNKEL in the germline V gene (reference sequence). V was trimmed by 4 bases and J by 0 bases, leaving 16 bases between them. CDR3 DNA sequence: TGTGCCAGCAGCCTCTCGACTGGACACTACTCTGGAAACACCATATATTTT. Translating gives CASSLSTGHYSGNTIYF.

Only one count was recorded for this clone. The chain employs TRBV12-5 and TRBJ2-3; D is ambiguous. This CDR3 spans 14 amino acids. With 4 bases removed from V and 0 bases from J, the gap between germline ends came to 8 bases. In germline, CDR1 is LGHNT, CDR2 FRNRAP. CDR3 DNA sequence: TGTGCTAGTGGTTCCCCCCAGAGCACAGATACGCAGTATTTT. The encoded protein is CASGSPQSTDTQYF.

The genes are TRBV2 and TRBJ1-6, with D possibly being TRBD1 (5 bases). Looked up from germline, CDR1 is SNHLY and CDR2 is FYNNEI. CDR3 length equals 14 residues. Trimming removed 3 bases from V and 10 bases from J, with 13 bases in between. CDR3 bases: TGTGCCAGCAGTGAGGGGGGGGGATACTCACCCCTCCACTTT. It is translated as CASSEGGGYSPLHF.

This clone was recorded only once. This chain uses TRBV5-1 with TRBJ1-1; D ambiguous. The V and J ends lost 0 bases and 1 base respectively, with 10 bases between them. The CDR3 consists of 15 residues. Looked up from germline, CDR1 is SGHRS and CDR2 is YFSETQ. The CDR3 spells CASSLATGGNTEAFF. The CDR3 DNA reads as TGCGCCAGCAGCTTGGCCACTGGCGGGAACACTGAAGCTTTCTTT.

This rearrangement joins TRBV7-3 to TRBJ1-3; D is possibly TRBD1 (6 bases). Trimming removed 4 bases from V and 1 base from J, with 8 bases in between. The CDR3 totals 14 residues. Germline V lookup: CDR1 SGHTA, CDR2 FQGTGA. In nucleotides, the CDR3 is TGTGCCAGCAGCTCTCAGGGGTCTGGAAACACCATATATTTT. Protein sequence: CASSSQGSGNTIYF.

The chain carries TRBV9 and TRBJ2-5; 7 bases align to TRBD2. Germline CDR1 is SGDLS and CDR2 is YYNGEE. J was trimmed by 9 bases and V by 3 bases; bases with no gene match: 8. The CDR3 has 13 residues. In DNA, the CDR3 is TGTGCCAGCAGCGCGGGGGGATTCGGGGCCCAGTACTTC. As protein: CASSAGGFGAQYF.

The chain employs TRBV19 and TRBJ2-1; 10 nucleotides match TRBD2. Germline CDR1 reads LNHDA; CDR2 reads SQIVND (reference sequence). Losses at the gene ends were 10 bases for V and 9 bases for J; bases not matched to a gene: 6. This CDR3 spans 12 amino acids. The CDR3 sequence: CATGTSASEQFF. The CDR3 DNA reads as TGTGCCACCGGGACTAGCGCGTCTGAGCAGTTCTTC.

This clone was seen a single time. V is TRBV30 and J is TRBJ2-5, with TRBD1 matching 8 bases. The CDR3 spans 15 residues. CDR1 is GTSNPN, CDR2 SVGIG, per germline (reference sequence). V was clipped by 0 bases and J by 2 bases; unmatched bases: 5. The CDR3 spells CAWSVPRGLQETQYF. CDR3 in DNA: TGTGCCTGGAGTGTACCCAGGGGGCTACAAGAGACCCAGTACTTC.

The V and J genes are TRBV25-1 and TRBJ2-7; 8 nucleotides agree with TRBD2. CDR3 size: 15 residues. Germline CDR1 MGHDK, CDR2 SYGVNS. V lost 4 bases, J lost 5 bases, and 10 bases stayed unmatched. The CDR3 region is CASSVPGGVKNEQYF. The CDR3 region has the DNA TGTGCCAGCAGTGTCCCGGGGGGGGTTAAGAACGAGCAGTACTTC.

The chain employs TRBV27 and TRBJ1-6; 9 nucleotides line up with TRBD1. Unmatched junction bases numbered 4, after V lost 4 bases and J lost 9 bases. Germline V lookup: CDR1 MNHEY, CDR2 SMNVEV (reference sequence). There are 14 residues in the CDR3. This CDR3 is CASSWDRDASPLHF. Here the CDR3 DNA reads TGTGCCAGCAGTTGGGACAGGGATGCTTCACCCCTCCACTTT.

The gene calls are TRBV5-8 and TRBJ2-7; tentatively, D is TRBD2 (7 bases). Trimming took 4 bases from V and 7 from J, leaving 18 bases between them. CDR3 length: 14 amino acids. CDR1 and CDR2 (germline): SGHTS, YDEGEE. CDR3 DNA: TGTGCCAGCAGCCCCTCAAGGGCGGGGGCTGAGCAGTACTTC. Its translation: CASSPSRAGAEQYF.

The chain's CDR3 is CASKASGGRDEQFF. The DNA of the CDR3 is TGTGCCAGCAAGGCTAGCGGGGGGAGAGATGAGCAGTTCTTC. V is TRBV3-1 (or the pseudogene TRBV3-2) and J is TRBJ2-1, with TRBD2 matching over 11 bases. The junction had 7 bases not matched to a gene; V was cut back by 7 bases and J by 8 bases. The CDR3 consists of 14 residues. CDR1 and CDR2 (germline): LGHDT, YNNKEL (reference sequence).

DNA of the CDR3: TGTGCCAGCGGGGGGACTAGCTTATACAATGAGCAGTTCTTC. This encodes CASGGTSLYNEQFF. V is TRBV2 and J is TRBJ2-1; 9 bases line up with TRBD2. J was trimmed by 4 bases and V by 8 bases; bases with no gene match: 6. The CDR3 spans 14 residues. The germline gives CDR1 SNHLY, CDR2 FYNNEI.

The chain employs TRBV9 and TRBJ2-1; 8 nucleotides match TRBD2. This CDR3 is 16 amino acids long. Germline-derived CDR1 and CDR2 are SGDLS and YYNGEE. The ends lost 0 bases at V and 6 bases at J; junction bases unmatched: 8. The CDR3 DNA sequence: TGTGCCAGCAGCGTAGTCGGTAGCGGGGCCGCCAATGAGCAGTTCTTC. This translates into CASSVVGSGAANEQFF.

The V gene is TRBV10-1, the J gene TRBJ2-2; 8 bases line up with TRBD1. The germline V gene has CDR1 WNHNN and CDR2 SYGVQD (reference sequence). The CDR3 extends over 15 amino acids. The trim removed 6 bases at V and 3 bases at J, leaving 6 bases unmatched. Written as DNA, the CDR3 is TGCGCCAGCAGCAGACAGGGGACCCACACCGGGGAGCTGTTTTTT. Protein sequence: CASSRQGTHTGELFF.